The entry below describes one TCR beta chain. Its cognate antigen is unknown. The source of the sample is a study of cytomegalovirus exposure and HLA in healthy donors. Study-wide results and caveats: Specificity of a few CMV-associated chains for CMV antigens was verified in vitro. Later, an analysis showed that TCR beta chains associated with HLA were more clonally expanded than others that were equally common. Fewer N-insertions (relative to the roughly 730-donor mean) were reportedly seen in an Asian-associated ancestry cluster in a later analysis.

J gave up 0 bases and V 7 bases, and 8 bases lay outside the gene matches. There are 16 residues in the CDR3. Looked up from germline, CDR1 is SNHLY and CDR2 is FYNNEI. The PCR was carried out with 60 Vbeta primers and 13 Jbeta primers. TCRdb's table, derived via immunoSEQ multiplex PCR, lists solely in-frame clones and lacks some. The table lists about 200,000 clones, approximately 70% of them singletons. The V call is TRBV2, the J call TRBJ2-1; 8 positions match TRBD2. The TCR originated in a woman in her thirties in good health and CMV-seronegative. Sample: PBMCs. The CDR3 DNA sequence: TGTGCCAGCAAGGTGGGCGGGGGGATCTCCTACAATGAGCAGTTCTTC. Residues: CASKVGGGISYNEQFF.